Below, 32 T cell receptor beta chains from the same sample are listed, as sequenced in a study of T cells in tuberculosis. Repertoires were generated with immunoSEQ multiplex PCR, while TCRdb's copy carries only in-frame clones and drops some. The table shows roughly 35,000 clones, with roughly 90% occurring only once. Sequencing was performed on PBMCs. These receptors were taken from a donor aged 5 to 30 with latent tuberculosis or without tuberculosis infection.

V and J are TRBV28 and TRBJ1-5, with D possibly being TRBD1 (6 bases). Germline loops: CDR1 MDHEN, CDR2 SYDVKM. This CDR3 spans 15 amino acids. Trimming took off 7 bases at V and 6 bases at J, with 19 bases between the two ends. This chain's CDR3 is CASTWEAGARQPQHF. CDR3 coding DNA: TGTGCCAGCACCTGGGAGGCGGGGGCACGTCAGCCCCAGCATTTT.

This rearrangement joins TRBV4-1 to TRBJ1-2, with D perhaps TRBD1 (5 bases). V shed 1 base and J shed 3 bases, with 15 bases lying between them. The CDR3 is 16 residues long. Germline CDR1 reads MGHRA; CDR2 reads YSYEKL. The CDR3 sequence is CASSQAPGLGHYGYTF. DNA for the CDR3: TGCGCCAGCAGCCAAGCCCCAGGGCTTGGGCACTATGGCTACACCTTC.

The chain employs TRBV4-1 and TRBJ2-3, with 10 bases identical to TRBD2. V was pared by 1 base and J by 6 bases, with 7 bases of the junction left unmatched. There are 16 residues in the CDR3. Germline V gives CDR1 MGHRA, CDR2 YSYEKL. The CDR3 nucleotides read TGCGCCAGCAGCCAAGGATGGACTAGCGGTTGGGATACGCAGTATTTT. It specifies CASSQGWTSGWDTQYF.

This sequence joins TRBV10-3 and TRBJ2-3; possible D gene TRBD2, 6 bases. CDR3 length: 13 amino acids. The V gene's germline CDR1 is ENHRY and CDR2 SYGVKD. The germline V and J ends were trimmed by 6 bases and 5 bases, with 12 bases remaining between them. The CDR3 region has the DNA TGTGCCATCAGCCCGGGACTTCGAGATACGCAGTATTTT. Protein: CAISPGLRDTQYF.

V usage is TRBV6-5 and J usage is TRBJ1-2; TRBD1 might be the D (5 bases). This CDR3 spans 15 amino acids. From germline, CDR1 is MNHEY and CDR2 SVGAGI. Between the trimmed V and J ends, which lost 0 bases and 2 bases, there was a span of 10 bases. The DNA for the CDR3 is TGTGCCAGCAGTTACTCGGGACTGAGCAACTATGGCTACACCTTC. Its translation: CASSYSGLSNYGYTF.

The chain uses TRBV10-3 and TRBJ2-1; 11 bases fit TRBD1. This CDR3 region has 14 residues. V shed 6 bases and J 7 bases; nucleotides not matched to a gene: 5. Germline CDR1 and CDR2: ENHRY and SYGVKD. The CDR3 sequence is CAIRGTGGWNEQFF. The CDR3 DNA is TGTGCCATCAGAGGGACAGGGGGGTGGAATGAGCAGTTCTTC.

The V call is TRBV6-4, the J call TRBJ1-4, with 7 positions matching TRBD1. The CDR3 runs 15 residues. Trimming at V came to 6 bases and at J to 7 bases, leaving 11 bases not matched to a gene. Germline CDR1 is MRHNA and CDR2 is SNTAGT. The CDR3 nucleotides are TGTGCCAGCAGCAGGGATGCAGGGGGATTTGAAAAACTGTTTTTT. Its protein product is CASSRDAGGFEKLFF.

V is TRBV15 and J is TRBJ2-2, with 7 positions matching TRBD1. The length of the CDR3 is 15 residues. Germline V gives CDR1 LNHNV, CDR2 YYDKDF (reference sequence). V dropped 6 bases and J dropped 4; count of bases not matched to a gene: 8. The CDR3, as DNA: TGTGCCACCAGTATTGACAGGGCCGGCACCGGGGAGCTGTTTTTT. It codes for CATSIDRAGTGELFF.

The V gene is TRBV7-8, the J gene TRBJ2-5; TRBD1 is a possible D gene (6 bases). CDR1 and CDR2 from the germline V gene are SGHVS and FQNEAQ. Trimming left V 6 bases short and J 5 bases short, with 16 bases between. The CDR3 is 14 residues long. CDR3 loop: CASRTGISLETQYF. CDR3 DNA sequence: TGTGCCAGCAGAACAGGGATCTCGCTTGAGACCCAGTACTTC.

This rearrangement joins TRBV6-1 to TRBJ2-1, with 11 positions matching TRBD1. CDR3 length: 15 residues. V trimming: 6 bases; J trimming: 10 bases; junction bases outside the gene matches: 11. From germline, CDR1 is MNHNS and CDR2 SASEGT. As DNA, the CDR3 is TGTGCCAGCAGCGTCGAGGGACAGGGGGGTACGGAGCAGTTCTTC. It specifies CASSVEGQGGTEQFF.

The chain has TRBV27 and TRBJ2-1; 13 bases fit TRBD2. CDR3 size: 17 residues. V shed 3 bases, J shed 6 bases, and the junction held 8 bases outside the gene matches. Germline-derived CDR1 and CDR2 are MNHEY and SMNVEV (reference sequence). The CDR3 region has the DNA TGTGCCAGCAGTTTCTTGACGGGACTAGCGGGGACCAATGAGCAGTTCTTC. Its protein is CASSFLTGLAGTNEQFF.

The chain combines TRBV18 with TRBJ2-7; the match to TRBD2 covers 7 bases. Germline trimming cut 0 bases from V and 2 bases from J; bases unmatched to any gene: 4. From germline, CDR1 is KGHSH and CDR2 LQKENI. This CDR3 contains 15 residues. The CDR3 protein is CASSPPGRGAYEQYF. The CDR3 DNA is TGTGCCAGCTCACCACCGGGCCGGGGGGCCTACGAGCAGTACTTC.

Of note for this clone: Within the sample, other DNA sequences also encode this same CDR3. The gene calls are TRBV7-6 and TRBJ1-3; possible D gene TRBD1, 5 bases. V was shortened by 1 base and J by 7 bases, with 8 bases between the two germline ends. This CDR3 region has 13 residues. Germline CDR1 SGHVS, CDR2 FNYEAQ. In DNA, the CDR3 is TGTGCCAGCAGCTTAGGGGGCCTGAACACCATATATTTT. It encodes CASSLGGLNTIYF.

The genes are TRBV7-2 and TRBJ1-2, with D perhaps matching TRBD1 (5 bases). Trimming cost V 2 bases and J 5 bases, with 12 bases left between them. The germline gives CDR1 SGHTA, CDR2 FQGNSA. The CDR3 is 14 amino acids. The CDR3 reads CASSLRLAGYGYTF. DNA of the CDR3: TGTGCCAGCAGCTTACGGTTGGCAGGGTATGGCTACACCTTC.

This clone has just one count. The V and J genes are TRBV2 and TRBJ2-7, with 9 bases lining up with TRBD1. This CDR3 is built from 14 residues. Germline CDR1 and CDR2: SNHLY and FYNNEI. V was pared by 5 bases and J by 4 bases, with 6 bases of the junction left unmatched. CDR3 nucleotides: TGTGCCAGCAGTAATGGACAGGGGTTTTACGAGCAGTACTTC. Translating gives CASSNGQGFYEQYF.

J is TRBJ2-1 and V is TRBV5-1, with D possibly being TRBD2 (5 bases). This CDR3 contains 15 residues. Germline lookup yields CDR1 SGHRS and CDR2 YFSETQ. Trimming shortened V by 4 bases and J by 0 bases, and 11 bases separated the two germline ends. The CDR3 loop reads CASSADYSSYNEQFF. For the CDR3, the DNA is TGCGCCAGCAGCGCAGACTACTCCTCCTACAATGAGCAGTTCTTC.

The V and J genes are TRBV4-3 and TRBJ1-5; D remains ambiguous. CDR1 LGHNA and CDR2 YSLEER come from the germline V gene. This CDR3 is 16 amino acids long. The V end was cut by 0 bases, the J end by 4 bases, with 13 bases between. Written as DNA, the CDR3 is TGCGCCAGCAGCCAAGATCTGCCTCTCGGGAATCAGCCCCAGCATTTT. Translation: CASSQDLPLGNQPQHF.

V and J are TRBV30 and TRBJ1-4, with TRBD1 identical over 7 bases. The CDR3 contains 15 residues. The germline CDR1 and CDR2 sequences are GTSNPN and SVGIG (reference sequence). Germline trimming cut 0 bases from V and 5 bases from J; bases unmatched to any gene: 6. The CDR3 region is CAWSVLGQENEKLFF. In DNA, the CDR3 is TGTGCCTGGAGTGTCTTAGGACAGGAGAATGAAAAACTGTTTTTT. Using reference TRBV30 and TRBJ1-4 for the parts outside the CDR3, the full variable domain is SQTIHQWPATLVQPVGSPLSLECTVEGTSNPNLYWYRQAAGRGLQLLFYSVGIGQISSEVPQNLSASRPQDRQFILSSKKLLLSDSGFYLCAWSVLGQENEKLFFGSGTQLSVL.

Here the CDR3 DNA reads TGTGCCTGGACCACGCCCGGGACAGGTCGCCAGCCCCAGCATTTT. Translating it yields CAWTTPGTGRQPQHF. The chain joins TRBV30 to TRBJ1-5; the match to TRBD1 covers 8 bases. With V trimmed by 4 bases and J by 7 bases, 12 bases remained unmatched. The germline CDR1 and CDR2 sequences are GTSNPN and SVGIG (reference sequence). The CDR3 has 15 amino acids.

The chain is built from TRBV7-9 and TRBJ2-3; TRBD1 agrees at 7 bases. From germline, CDR1 is SEHNR and CDR2 FQNEAQ (reference sequence). The CDR3 is 15 amino acids. V trimming: 5 bases; J trimming: 0 bases; junction bases outside the gene matches: 5. In DNA form, the CDR3 reads TGTGCCAGCAGCCCACAGGGGCGTAGCACAGATACGCAGTATTTT. Its protein is CASSPQGRSTDTQYF.

On this clone itself: A junction boundary mismatches the germline segment, possibly from a read error. This sequence joins TRBV5-1 and TRBJ2-2, with a tentative D call TRBD1 (6 bases). CDR3 size: 15 residues. Looked up from germline, CDR1 is SGHRS and CDR2 is YFSETQ. The CDR3 nucleotides are TGCGCCAGCAGCCCGGACAGCCCGAAGACCGGGGAGCTGTTTTTT. Amino acid sequence: CASSPDSPKTGELFF.

This clone was seen only once. The chain uses TRBV5-4 and TRBJ2-1, with TRBD2 identical over 8 bases. Germline V gene sequence: CDR1 SGHNT, CDR2 YYREEE (reference sequence). With V trimmed by 2 bases and J by 4 bases, 2 bases remained unmatched. The CDR3 totals 14 residues. The CDR3 loop reads CASSLLADYNEQFF. As DNA, the CDR3 is TGTGCCAGCAGCTTACTAGCGGATTACAATGAGCAGTTCTTC.

V is TRBV5-5 and J is TRBJ1-3; D not resolved. CDR1 SGHKS and CDR2 YYEKEE come from the germline V gene (reference sequence). V lost 4 bases and J 2 bases, leaving 16 bases between the germline ends. CDR3 length: 16 residues. The CDR3: CASSRRLPDPGNTIYF. DNA of the CDR3: TGTGCCAGCAGCCGGAGGCTGCCGGACCCTGGAAACACCATATATTTT.

Only a few counts were recorded for this clone. The chain combines TRBV5-4 with TRBJ2-7; 10 bases line up with TRBD2. J was trimmed by 7 bases and V by 2 bases; bases with no gene match: 6. CDR3 length: 14 residues. Germline assignment: CDR1 SGHNT and CDR2 YYREEE (reference sequence). The CDR3 reads CASSFGLAGEEQYF. The CDR3 DNA sequence: TGTGCCAGCAGCTTTGGGCTAGCGGGAGAAGAGCAGTACTTC.

The V gene is TRBV30, the J gene TRBJ2-7; weak D call: TRBD2 (6 bases). Germline assignment: CDR1 GTSNPN and CDR2 SVGIG (reference sequence). The length of the CDR3 is 15 residues. Trimming cost V 3 bases and J 1 base, with 16 bases left between them. The CDR3 loop reads CAWSLGTSGSYEQYF. CDR3 DNA sequence: TGTGCCTGGAGCTTGGGGACTTCAGGGTCCTACGAGCAGTACTTC.

The J gene is TRBJ2-3, the V gene TRBV9, with D maybe TRBD2 (6 bases). V lost 0 bases and J 3 bases, leaving 8 bases between the germline ends. Germline-derived CDR1 and CDR2 are SGDLS and YYNGEE. The CDR3 sequence is 14 residues long. CDR3 region: CASSVEGRTDTQYF. CDR3 DNA: TGTGCCAGCAGCGTAGAAGGGAGGACAGATACGCAGTATTTT.

The genes are TRBV29-1 and TRBJ1-1; TRBD1 matches 7 bases. Germline CDR1 and CDR2: SQVTM and ANQGSEA. J gave up 1 base and V 6 bases, and 5 bases lay outside the gene matches. The CDR3 covers 13 residues. CDR3 amino acids: CSVVQGGNTEAFF. In nucleotides, the CDR3 is TGCAGCGTGGTCCAGGGGGGGAACACTGAAGCTTTCTTT.

This rearrangement joins TRBV7-2 to TRBJ2-3; the D gene is possibly TRBD2 (5 bases). The length of the CDR3 is 17 residues. V dropped 0 bases and J dropped 0 bases, with 13 bases sitting between them. CDR1 is SGHTA and CDR2 is FQGNSA in the germline V gene. The CDR3 nucleotides are TGTGCCAGCAGCTTAGCGATCCTGGGCGGGAGCACAGATACGCAGTATTTT. It encodes CASSLAILGGSTDTQYF.

This chain's CDR3 is CASSSSFSGNTIYF. The DNA of the CDR3 is TGTGCCAGCAGTTCCTCGTTCTCTGGAAACACCATATATTTT. This chain uses TRBV28 with TRBJ1-3; D unclear. CDR3 length: 14 amino acids. V lost 4 bases, J lost 0 bases, and 7 bases lay in between. CDR1 is MDHEN, CDR2 SYDVKM, per germline. Full variable domain (rest looked up from reference TRBV28 and TRBJ1-3): DVKVTQSSRYLVKRTGEKVFLECVQDMDHENMFWYRQDPGLGLRLIYFSYDVKMKEKGDIPEGYSVSREKKERFSLILESASTNQTSMYLCASSSSFSGNTIYFGEGSWLTVV.

This chain connects TRBV28 to TRBJ2-5; 11 bases line up with TRBD1. The CDR3 runs to 15 residues. The germline gives CDR1 MDHEN, CDR2 SYDVKM. V lost 5 bases to trimming and J lost 2 bases; unmatched junction nucleotides: 4. Here the CDR3 reads CASSLGQGEQETQYF. The CDR3 DNA sequence: TGTGCCAGCAGTCTGGGACAGGGGGAACAAGAGACCCAGTACTTC.

The chain has TRBV18 and TRBJ2-2; the D gene is possibly TRBD2 (6 bases). V was pared by 3 bases and J by 2 bases, with 7 bases between. This CDR3 contains 14 residues. Germline V gene lookup returns CDR1 KGHSH and CDR2 LQKENI. CDR3 nucleotides: TGTGCCAGCTCACCGGGACTTAACACCGGGGAGCTGTTTTTT. Its protein is CASSPGLNTGELFF.

V is TRBV19 and J is TRBJ2-3; 8 positions agree with TRBD1. The CDR3 extends over 15 amino acids. Per the germline V gene, CDR1 is LNHDA and CDR2 is SQIVND (reference sequence). The V gene end was trimmed by 4 bases and the J gene end by 1 base; junction bases not matched to a gene: 4. The CDR3 spells CASSNRGSGTDTQYF. CDR3 in DNA: TGTGCCAGTAGTAACAGGGGGTCGGGCACAGATACGCAGTATTTT.